This T cell receptor (beta chain) was captured by sequencing in a study of esophageal squamous cell carcinoma under preoperative chemotherapy. General study findings and limits: Paclitaxel-nedaplatin therapy caused immediate, substantial clonotype frequency changes. Peripheral T cells showed a significant TCR diversity increase after chemotherapy, unlike tumor-infiltrating lymphocytes.

Time point specified: after preoperative PTX-NDP chemotherapy. The CDR3 consists of 14 residues. V lost 2 bases, J lost 2 bases, and 8 bases lay in between. Germline CDR1 is KGHSH and CDR2 is LQKENI. Concerning this clonotype: Its antigen remains unidentified.

From the PCR reads, TCRdb called clonotypes with MiXCR, one entry per CDR3 protein. Here the sample spans fewer than 20,000 distinct CDR3 sequences, around 46% being singletons. The V call is TRBV18, the J call TRBJ2-3; D gene uncertain. The sample was collected from a patient given preoperative chemotherapy. This receptor was taken from a human donor with esophageal squamous cell carcinoma. The donor label of this sample is uncertain. The CDR3 DNA follows: TGTGCCAGCTCACCAGGGGTTCCCACAGATACGCAGTATTTT. Residues: CASSPGVPTDTQYF.